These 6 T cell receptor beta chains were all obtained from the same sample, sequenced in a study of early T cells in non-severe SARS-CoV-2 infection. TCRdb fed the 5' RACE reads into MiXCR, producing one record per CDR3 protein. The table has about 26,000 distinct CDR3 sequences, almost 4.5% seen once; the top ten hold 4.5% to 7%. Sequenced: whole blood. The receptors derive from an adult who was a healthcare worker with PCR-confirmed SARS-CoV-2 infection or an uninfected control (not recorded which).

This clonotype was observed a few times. The CDR3 coding sequence is TGTGCCAGCACTTATCGGACAGGTACAACCAATCAGCCCCAGCATTTT. It specifies CASTYRTGTTNQPQHF. The chain has TRBV28 and TRBJ1-5; TRBD1 agrees at 7 bases. J lost 3 bases, V lost 7 bases, and 12 bases had no gene match. The CDR3 loop spans 16 amino acids. Germline V gene lookup returns CDR1 MDHEN and CDR2 SYDVKM.

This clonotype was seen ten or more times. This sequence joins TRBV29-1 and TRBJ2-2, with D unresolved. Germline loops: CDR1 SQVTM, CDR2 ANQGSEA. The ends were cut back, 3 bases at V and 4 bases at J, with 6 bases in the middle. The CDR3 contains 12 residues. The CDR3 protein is CSVEGSTGELFF. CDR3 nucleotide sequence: TGCAGCGTTGAGGGGTCCACCGGGGAGCTGTTTTTT.

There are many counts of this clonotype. For the CDR3, the DNA is TGTGCCAGCAGAGCCGGGGCGAACTATGGCTACACCTTC. Its protein is CASRAGANYGYTF. This chain connects TRBV2 to TRBJ1-2; perhaps TRBD1 as D (5 bases). This CDR3 has 13 residues. Germline V lookup: CDR1 SNHLY, CDR2 FYNNEI. V lost 6 bases to trimming and J lost 2 bases, with 10 bases between them.

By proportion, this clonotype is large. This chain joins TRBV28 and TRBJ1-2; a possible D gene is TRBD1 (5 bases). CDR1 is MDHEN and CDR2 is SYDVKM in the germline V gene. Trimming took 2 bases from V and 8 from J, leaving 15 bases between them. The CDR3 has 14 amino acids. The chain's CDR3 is CASSLMPPGRGYTF. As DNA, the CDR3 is TGTGCCAGCAGTTTAATGCCCCCAGGGCGGGGCTACACCTTC.

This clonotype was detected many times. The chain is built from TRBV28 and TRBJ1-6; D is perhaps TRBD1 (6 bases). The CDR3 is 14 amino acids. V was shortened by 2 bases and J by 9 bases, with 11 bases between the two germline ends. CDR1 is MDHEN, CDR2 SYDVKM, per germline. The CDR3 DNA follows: TGTGCCAGCAGTTTACGGCAGGGGACTTCACCCCTCCACTTT. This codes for CASSLRQGTSPLHF.

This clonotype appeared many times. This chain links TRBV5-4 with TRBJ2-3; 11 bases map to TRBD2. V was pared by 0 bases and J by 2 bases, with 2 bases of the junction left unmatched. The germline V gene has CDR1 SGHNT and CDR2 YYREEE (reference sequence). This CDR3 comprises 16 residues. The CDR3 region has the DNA TGTGCCAGCAGCTTGGGGACTAGCGGGTCCACAGATACGCAGTATTTT. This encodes CASSLGTSGSTDTQYF.